Listed below are T cell receptor beta chains from one sample, sequenced in a study of Ad26.COV2.S vaccination and SARS-CoV-2 variants. The protocol was immunoSEQ multiplex PCR, while the TCRdb copy is restricted to in-frame clones and leaves out a portion. The table has 400,000 to 450,000 clones, 90% seen once. The source was peripheral blood, collected in a trial of Ad26.COV2.S vaccine versus placebo. The receptors were sampled from a person between 18 and 65 years old who received the Ad26.COV2.S COVID-19 vaccine or a placebo. CDR3s include the opening cysteine and the closing phenylalanine or tryptophan. The D gene is left open where the match is weak.

D: .
V: TRBV4-3
J: TRBJ1-2
DNA: TGCGCCAGCAGCCAAGATCGTAGGGGGTCTGCTCTGTACCACTATGGCTACACCTTC
CDR3: CASSQDRRGSALYHYGYTF

D: .
V: TRBV3-1/TRBV3-2
J: TRBJ2-4
DNA: TGTGCCAGCAGGCAGGGCTACATTCAGTACTTC
CDR3: CASRQGYIQYF

D: TRBD1
V: TRBV15
J: TRBJ1-5
DNA: TGTGCCACCAGCCTCACCGCCGGGACAGGGTGGGGAAGCAATCAGCCCCAGCATTTT
CDR3: CATSLTAGTGWGSNQPQHF

D: TRBD2
V: TRBV7-6
J: TRBJ2-3
DNA: TGTGCCAGCAGCTTAGGCTTAGGTCTAGCGGGAGTCGTAGATACGCAGTATTTT
CDR3: CASSLGLGLAGVVDTQYF

D: .
V: TRBV7-2
J: TRBJ2-7
DNA: TGTGCCAGCAGCCCCATTGGGGGGCGCTCCGAGCAGTACTTC
CDR3: CASSPIGGRSEQYF

D: .
V: TRBV14
J: TRBJ2-7
DNA: TGTGCCAGCAGCCAAATGTGGACGCGGGGCGAGCAGTACTTC
CDR3: CASSQMWTRGEQYF

D: .
V: TRBV7-9
J: TRBJ2-2
DNA: TGTGCCAGCAGAGACCCTACAAACAGGGAACGGATCGGGGAGCTGTTTTTT
CDR3: CASRDPTNRERIGELFF

D: .
V: TRBV6-6
J: TRBJ1-1
DNA: TGTGCCAGCAGTTACGAGTCAGAAGCTTTCTTT
CDR3: CASSYESEAFF

D: .
V: TRBV5-1
J: TRBJ1-6
DNA: TGCGCCAGCAGCTTGGCTTCAGGAGACTATAATTCACCCCTCCACTTT
CDR3: CASSLASGDYNSPLHF

D: .
V: TRBV24-1
J: TRBJ2-3
DNA: TGTGCCACCAGTGAGGGGACACATAGGGTCACAGATACGCAGTATTTT
CDR3: CATSEGTHRVTDTQYF

D: .
V: TRBV28
J: TRBJ2-7
DNA: TGTGCCAGCACCCTTCCGGGATACGAGCAGTACTTC
CDR3: CASTLPGYEQYF

D: .
V: TRBV7-3
J: TRBJ2-6
DNA: TGTGCCAGCAGCTCAATTACATCTGGGGCCAACGTCCTGACTTTC
CDR3: CASSSITSGANVLTF

D: .
V: TRBV19
J: TRBJ2-1
DNA: TGTGCCAGTAGTATAGGCCCTCTGGAGCGAATCGCCCCCTACAATGAGCAGTTCTTC
CDR3: CASSIGPLERIAPYNEQFF